One sample yielded the 29 T cell receptor beta chains listed below, sequenced in a study of T-cell memory formation after mild COVID-19. MiXCR, run by TCRdb on the 5' RACE reads, gives a single entry per CDR3 protein. The sample consists of 50,000 to 60,000 distinct CDR3 sequences, 25% to 35% of them appearing once. The sample was PBMCs or a T cell subset sorted from them (not recorded which). The receptors originated from a man between 18 and 29 years old who had mild COVID-19 (a few samples of this study predate the infection). Cell type and time point are not known.

The CDR3 is CASSPQVGGKDTQYF. CDR3 sequence (DNA): TGTGCCAGCAGTCCCCAAGTGGGGGGGAAAGATACGCAGTATTTT. J is TRBJ2-3 and V is TRBV12-3 or TRBV12-4, with 7 bases matching TRBD2. This CDR3 comprises 15 residues. V lost 5 bases to trimming and J lost 5 bases; unmatched junction nucleotides: 10.

J is TRBJ1-5 and V is TRBV9, with no clear D. Germline CDR1 SGDLS, CDR2 YYNGEE. The CDR3 spans 14 residues. V was trimmed by 0 bases and J by 0 bases, leaving 4 bases between them. CDR3 nucleotide sequence: TGTGCCAGCAGCGTAGATCTTAGCAATCAGCCCCAGCATTTT. Translated: CASSVDLSNQPQHF.

The genes are TRBV4-1 and TRBJ2-4; D gene ambiguous. Between the trimmed V and J ends, which lost 3 bases and 3 bases, there was a span of 12 bases. This CDR3 spans 15 amino acids. Germline lookup yields CDR1 MGHRA and CDR2 YSYEKL. The CDR3 DNA is TGCGCCAGCAGCCACGTAGGCTTGGACAAAAACATTCAGTACTTC. Encoded protein: CASSHVGLDKNIQYF.

V is TRBV7-6 and J is TRBJ2-1, with 9 bases that match TRBD2. With V trimmed by 0 bases and J by 5 bases, 14 bases remained unmatched. The CDR3 is made up of 19 amino acids. CDR1 is SGHVS, CDR2 FNYEAQ, per germline. In DNA form, the CDR3 reads TGTGCCAGCAGCTTAGCGCTTCCCCAAAGAGCGGGGGGCAACAATGAGCAGTTCTTC. Protein: CASSLALPQRAGGNNEQFF.

The gene calls are TRBV20-1 and TRBJ1-2; no definite D call. CDR1 DFQATT and CDR2 SNEGSKA come from the germline V gene (reference sequence). The CDR3 has 13 amino acids. The germline V and J ends were trimmed by 2 bases and 7 bases, with 14 bases remaining between them. The DNA of the CDR3 is TGCAGTGCTAGAAGCACAGCAATCGGTGGCTACACCTTC. Translating it yields CSARSTAIGGYTF.

This clonotype turned up a few times. The CDR3 reads CSARAMARKDTQYF. CDR3 bases: TGCAGTGCTAGAGCGATGGCCCGCAAAGATACGCAGTATTTT. V and J are TRBV20-1 and TRBJ2-3; D uncertain. CDR1 and CDR2 from the germline V gene are DFQATT and SNEGSKA (reference sequence). The CDR3 is made up of 14 amino acids. V lost 1 base, J lost 5 bases, and 13 bases lay in between.

This clonotype showed up just once. The genes are TRBV5-8 and TRBJ2-1; D may be TRBD1 (5 bases). This CDR3 has 14 residues. Deletions cut 2 bases from V and 2 bases from J, with 8 bases between. From germline, CDR1 is SGHTS and CDR2 YDEGEE. This CDR3 is CASSFRVPYNEQFF. In DNA form, the CDR3 reads TGTGCCAGCAGCTTCAGGGTACCCTACAATGAGCAGTTCTTC.

This clonotype was observed a few times. This chain joins TRBV5-1 and TRBJ2-3; 12 bases are shared with TRBD1. The CDR3 has 16 residues. CDR1 and CDR2 from the germline V gene are SGHRS and YFSETQ. V shed 0 bases and J 3 bases; nucleotides not matched to a gene: 2. CDR3 in amino acids: CASSLEGQGATDTQYF. CDR3 sequence (DNA): TGCGCCAGCAGCTTGGAGGGACAGGGGGCAACAGATACGCAGTATTTT.

The rearrangement uses TRBV6-2 or TRBV6-3 and TRBJ2-2; D might be TRBD1 (5 bases). Trimming stripped 2 bases from V and 3 bases from J, with 10 bases between. Germline values: CDR1 MNHEY, CDR2 SVGEGT. This CDR3 comprises 15 residues. CDR3 residues: CASSYRGPDTGELFF. CDR3 sequence (DNA): TGTGCCAGCAGTTACAGGGGTCCGGACACCGGGGAGCTGTTTTTT.

The V gene is TRBV6-5, the J gene TRBJ2-1; D may match TRBD1 or TRBD2 (6 bases each). Germline assignment: CDR1 MNHEY and CDR2 SVGAGI. V dropped 0 bases and J dropped 4 bases, with 10 bases sitting between them. The CDR3 runs 15 residues. The CDR3 DNA reads as TGTGCCAGCAGTTACTCGCCGGGGGCATACAATGAGCAGTTCTTC. Its protein is CASSYSPGAYNEQFF.

The chain has TRBV25-1 and TRBJ1-5; TRBD1 is a possible D gene (5 bases). This CDR3 has 14 amino acids. Germline CDR1 MGHDK, CDR2 SYGVNS. Deletions cut 3 bases from V and 4 bases from J, with 10 bases between. CDR3 in DNA: TGTGCCAGCAGTGACGAGGGGATAAATCAGCCCCAGCATTTT. Its protein is CASSDEGINQPQHF.

The chain combines TRBV7-9 with TRBJ2-5, with D tentatively TRBD2 (5 bases). Trimming cost V 4 bases and J 5 bases, with 8 bases left between them. From germline, CDR1 is SEHNR and CDR2 FQNEAQ (reference sequence). The CDR3 spans 12 residues. CDR3 in amino acids: CASSSGWETQYF. The CDR3 nucleotides are TGTGCCAGCAGCTCGGGGTGGGAGACCCAGTACTTC.

In its sample, this clonotype was seen many times. The chain combines TRBV4-3 with TRBJ2-2, with TRBD2 identical over 12 bases. CDR1 is LGHNA, CDR2 YSLEER, per germline. J was trimmed by 6 bases and V by 1 base; bases with no gene match: 0. There are 15 residues in the CDR3. As DNA, the CDR3 is TGCGCCAGCAGCCAAGCTAGCGGGGGGGCCGGGGAGCTGTTTTTT. Protein sequence: CASSQASGGAGELFF.

This clonotype was recorded a few times. The V and J genes are TRBV5-1 and TRBJ2-3; 8 nucleotides match TRBD2. The CDR3 runs 20 residues. Germline V gives CDR1 SGHRS, CDR2 YFSETQ. V was clipped by 4 bases and J by 5 bases; unmatched bases: 24. CDR3 sequence reads: CASSTNGLAGARPGEDTQYF. The CDR3 region has the DNA TGCGCCAGCAGCACCAACGGCCTAGCGGGCGCCCGGCCCGGGGAAGATACGCAGTATTTT. Looking up the rest from reference TRBV5-1 and TRBJ2-3 gives the full variable domain: KAGVTQTPRYLIKTRGQQVTLSCSPISGHRSVSWYQQTPGQGLQFLFEYFSETQRNKGNFPGRFSGRQFSNSRSEMNVSTLELGDSALYLCASSTNGLAGARPGEDTQYFGPGTRLTVL.

The V call is TRBV4-1, the J call TRBJ2-7, with D perhaps matching TRBD1 (7 bases). In germline, CDR1 is MGHRA, CDR2 YSYEKL. The CDR3 consists of 13 residues. V lost 6 bases to trimming and J lost 7 bases, with 16 bases between them. In DNA form, the CDR3 reads TGCGCCAGCAGGTCGACAGGGCGGGGAGAGCAGTACTTC. Translated: CASRSTGRGEQYF.

This clonotype was seen a handful of times. The V and J genes are TRBV7-6 and TRBJ2-1; 7 positions match TRBD2. Germline CDR1 SGHVS, CDR2 FNYEAQ. Losses at the gene ends were 2 bases for V and 0 bases for J; bases not matched to a gene: 4. The CDR3 is 16 residues long. The CDR3 spells CASSLLRGSSYNEQFF. The CDR3 DNA follows: TGTGCCAGCAGCTTATTGCGGGGGAGCTCCTACAATGAGCAGTTCTTC.

The chain combines TRBV6-6 with TRBJ2-4, with 7 bases aligning to TRBD2. Germline assignment: CDR1 MNHNY and CDR2 SVGAGI (reference sequence). CDR3 length equals 17 residues. Germline trimming cut 2 bases from V and 0 bases from J; bases unmatched to any gene: 7. CDR3: CASSYTSGALAKNIQYF. CDR3 nucleotide sequence: TGTGCCAGCAGTTACACCAGCGGGGCCCTAGCCAAAAACATTCAGTACTTC.

This clonotype was counted a single time. The rearrangement links TRBV4-2 to TRBJ2-5, with 11 bases identical to TRBD2. Looked up from germline, CDR1 is LGHNA and CDR2 is YNFKEQ. This CDR3 is 16 amino acids long. V trimming: 0 bases; J trimming: 4 bases; junction bases outside the gene matches: 4. CDR3 in amino acids: CASSQETSGVGETQYF. The DNA for the CDR3 is TGTGCCAGCAGCCAAGAGACTAGCGGGGTTGGAGAGACCCAGTACTTC.

The chain carries TRBV5-1 and TRBJ2-5, with D perhaps TRBD2 (5 bases). V lost 3 bases to trimming and J lost 2 bases, with 14 bases between them. The CDR3 contains 15 residues. The V gene's germline CDR1 is SGHRS and CDR2 YFSETQ. The CDR3 DNA follows: TGCGCCAGCAGCTCCGAGGGTGGGGTTCAAGAGACCCAGTACTTC. Translated, it gives CASSSEGGVQETQYF.

The genes are TRBV6-5 and TRBJ1-5, with D unclear. V was pared by 5 bases and J by 7 bases, with 15 bases between. Germline V CDR1 and CDR2: MNHEY, SVGAGI. There are 14 residues in the CDR3. The CDR3 sequence is CASSPEGVGQPQHF. CDR3 DNA: TGTGCCAGCAGTCCTGAGGGAGTCGGGCAGCCCCAGCATTTT.

The chain joins TRBV7-2 to TRBJ2-4; no clear D. V was clipped by 2 bases and J by 0 bases, with 5 bases between them. Germline V lookup: CDR1 SGHTA, CDR2 FQGNSA. CDR3 length: 14 amino acids. CDR3: CASSLSLAKNIQYF. For the CDR3, the DNA is TGTGCCAGCAGCTTATCTTTAGCCAAAAACATTCAGTACTTC. The whole variable domain, remainder taken from reference TRBV7-2 and TRBJ2-4, is GAGVSQSPSNKVTEKGKDVELRCDPISGHTALYWYRQSLGQGLEFLIYFQGNSAPDKSGLPSDRFSAERTGGSVSTLTIQRTQQEDSAVYLCASSLSLAKNIQYFGAGTRLSVL.

This clonotype has more than one count but fewer than ten. The chain combines TRBV6-6 with TRBJ1-4, with TRBD1 matching over 7 bases. The J segment lost 1 base and the V segment lost 6 bases, leaving 5 bases of the junction unmatched. Germline CDR1 MNHNY, CDR2 SVGAGI (reference sequence). This CDR3 comprises 15 residues. The DNA for the CDR3 is TGTGCCAGCAGGTACCGGGACAGAACTAATGAAAAACTGTTTTTT. Amino acid sequence: CASRYRDRTNEKLFF.

The V and J genes are TRBV5-5 and TRBJ2-3, with TRBD2 matching over 10 bases. This CDR3 region has 16 residues. CDR1 and CDR2 from the germline V gene are SGHKS and YYEKEE (reference sequence). The trim removed 6 bases at V and 0 bases at J, leaving 7 bases unmatched. The CDR3 reads CASTKLAGLSTDTQYF. The CDR3 DNA reads as TGTGCCAGCACCAAACTAGCGGGGCTAAGCACAGATACGCAGTATTTT. Drawing the rest from reference TRBV5-5 and TRBJ2-3, the complete variable domain is DAGVTQSPTHLIKTRGQQVTLRCSPISGHKSVSWYQQVLGQGPQFIFQYYEKEERGRGNFPDRFSARQFPNYSSELNVNALLLGDSALYLCASTKLAGLSTDTQYFGPGTRLTVL.

This chain links TRBV29-1 with TRBJ2-6, with D possibly being TRBD1 (5 bases). Between the trimmed V and J ends, which lost 4 bases and 0 bases, there was a span of 7 bases. Germline values: CDR1 SQVTM, CDR2 ANQGSEA. The CDR3 is 14 residues long. In DNA form, the CDR3 reads TGCAGCGTTGTAGACAGCTCTGGGGCCAACGTCCTGACTTTC. The encoded protein is CSVVDSSGANVLTF. The full variable domain, in which reference TRBV29-1 and TRBJ2-6 provide the parts outside the CDR3, is SAVISQKPSRDICQRGTSLTIQCQVDSQVTMMFWYRQQPGQSLTLIATANQGSEATYESGFVIDKFPISRPNLTFSTLTVSNMSPEDSSIYLCSVVDSSGANVLTFGAGSRLTVL.

In this sample, this clonotype turned up many times. This sequence joins TRBV7-9 and TRBJ2-5; the match to TRBD2 covers 8 bases. There are 16 residues in the CDR3. The V gene end was trimmed by 6 bases and the J gene end by 2 bases; junction bases not matched to a gene: 11. Germline V gene data show CDR1 as SEHNR and CDR2 as FQNEAQ (reference sequence). CDR3 in amino acids: CASRAPGTRGQETQYF. DNA of the CDR3: TGTGCCAGCAGAGCACCCGGGACTAGGGGGCAAGAGACCCAGTACTTC.

The CDR3 here is CSASLTGGPRYNEQFF. The CDR3 DNA sequence: TGCAGTGCTAGCCTCACGGGGGGGCCGAGGTACAATGAGCAGTTCTTC. The chain is built from TRBV20-1 and TRBJ2-1, with TRBD2 identical over 8 bases. Germline CDR1 is DFQATT and CDR2 is SNEGSKA (reference sequence). This CDR3 region has 16 residues. V gave up 3 bases and J gave up 4 bases; unmatched junction bases: 11.

This clonotype was observed a few times. DNA of the CDR3: TGTGCCAGCAGCCCCCAGAGCAGGGACACAGATACGCAGTATTTT. This gives the protein CASSPQSRDTDTQYF. V is TRBV7-9 and J is TRBJ2-3; possibly TRBD1 for D (5 bases). CDR1 is SEHNR, CDR2 FQNEAQ, per germline (reference sequence). Trimming took off 5 bases at V and 2 bases at J, with 14 bases between the two ends. The CDR3 runs to 15 residues. The variable domain in full, completed from reference TRBV7-9 and TRBJ2-3, reads DTGVSQNPRHKITKRGQNVTFRCDPISEHNRLYWYRQTLGQGPEFLTYFQNEAQLEKSRLLSDRFSAERPKGSFSTLEIQRTEQGDSAMYLCASSPQSRDTDTQYFGPGTRLTVL.

This clonotype was detected once. The chain is built from TRBV9 and TRBJ2-4, with TRBD1 matching 8 bases. Per germline, CDR1 SGDLS and CDR2 YYNGEE. J was trimmed by 4 bases and V by 7 bases; bases with no gene match: 10. This CDR3 spans 15 amino acids. The CDR3 coding sequence is TGTGCCAGCGGGCCGACAGGGGAACCGAAAAACATTCAGTACTTC. Translated: CASGPTGEPKNIQYF. Supplemented by reference TRBV9 and TRBJ2-4, the full variable domain reads DSGVTQTPKHLITATGQRVTLRCSPRSGDLSVYWYQQSLDQGLQFLIQYYNGEERAKGNILERFSAQQFPDLHSELNLSSLELGDSALYFCASGPTGEPKNIQYFGAGTRLSVL.

The chain has TRBV4-3 and TRBJ2-2; 7 nucleotides align to TRBD2. CDR1 is LGHNA, CDR2 YSLEER, per germline. The CDR3 has 17 residues. V trimming: 5 bases; J trimming: 6 bases; junction bases outside the gene matches: 15. CDR3 sequence (DNA): TGCGCCAGCAGCTCTCCGGGACTACACATATACGCCGGGGAGCTGTTTTTT. Protein: CASSSPGLHIYAGELFF.